These 3 T cell receptor beta chains share one sample of origin, sequenced in a study of blood T cell repertoires in COVID-19. Here immunoSEQ multiplex PCR was the method, and the copy in TCRdb shows in-frame clones only, minus some. The table records 120,000 or so clones, around 63% of them present only once. The source material was peripheral blood. These receptors all stem from a woman in her 70s with acute or convalescent COVID-19.

The chain employs TRBV11-2 and TRBJ1-1; maybe TRBD1 (5 bases). There are 13 residues in the CDR3. CDR1 is SGHAT, CDR2 FQNNGV, per germline. The germline V and J ends were trimmed by 1 base and 5 bases, with 8 bases remaining between them. This chain's CDR3 is CASSLAGMTEAFF. The DNA of the CDR3 is TGTGCCAGCAGCTTAGCAGGGATGACTGAAGCTTTCTTT.

This rearrangement joins TRBV29-1 to TRBJ1-2, with 7 bases that match TRBD1. CDR1 and CDR2 from the germline V gene are SQVTM and ANQGSEA. CDR3 length: 13 amino acids. V shed 6 bases and J 4 bases; nucleotides not matched to a gene: 8. The CDR3 bases are TGCAGCGTAGGGACAGCAGAAAGCTATGGCTACACCTTC. This encodes CSVGTAESYGYTF.

There are a few counts of this clone. V gene TRBV9 combines with J gene TRBJ1-6; 7 bases fit TRBD1. CDR1 and CDR2 (germline): SGDLS, YYNGEE. Unmatched junction bases numbered 7, after V lost 3 bases and J lost 7 bases. This CDR3 has 15 amino acids. In DNA form, the CDR3 reads TGTGCCAGCAGCGGCCTGGGGACAGCGAATTCACCCCTCCACTTT. Its protein is CASSGLGTANSPLHF.